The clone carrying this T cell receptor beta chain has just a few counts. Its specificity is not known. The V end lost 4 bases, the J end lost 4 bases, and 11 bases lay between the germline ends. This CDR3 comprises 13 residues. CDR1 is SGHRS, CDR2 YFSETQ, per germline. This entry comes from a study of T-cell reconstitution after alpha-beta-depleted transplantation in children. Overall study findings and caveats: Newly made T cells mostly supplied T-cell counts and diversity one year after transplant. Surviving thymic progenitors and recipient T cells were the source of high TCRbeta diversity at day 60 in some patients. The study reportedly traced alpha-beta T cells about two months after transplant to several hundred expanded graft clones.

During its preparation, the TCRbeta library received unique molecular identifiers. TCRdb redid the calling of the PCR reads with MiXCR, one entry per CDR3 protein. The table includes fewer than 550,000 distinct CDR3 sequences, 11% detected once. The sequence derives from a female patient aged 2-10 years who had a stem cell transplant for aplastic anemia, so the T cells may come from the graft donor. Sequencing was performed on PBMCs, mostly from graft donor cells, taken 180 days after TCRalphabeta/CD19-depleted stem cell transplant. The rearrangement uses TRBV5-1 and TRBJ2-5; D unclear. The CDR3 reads CASSKDLGETQYF. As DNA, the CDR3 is TGCGCCAGCAGCAAGGACCTGGGAGAGACCCAGTACTTC.